This section outlines one TCR beta chain sequence together with its context. What it binds is unknown. Total RNA, at roughly 3,400 ng, went into every TCR library. TCRdb re-called the 5' RACE reads, yielding one record per CDR3 amino acid sequence without DNA. In total, the table holds some 160,000 distinct CDR3 sequences. This entry belongs to a study of monozygotic twins with inflammatory bowel disease. Study results and limitations: T cell subtypes that differed could not be told apart.

The CDR3 has 13 amino acids. Looked up from germline, CDR1 is SQVTM and CDR2 is ANQGSEA. The source of this sequence is a human donor with ulcerative colitis or Crohn's disease, or a healthy co-twin of an affected twin (not recorded which). What was sequenced was blood. The chain employs TRBV29-1 and TRBJ1-2; TCRdb picks TRBD1, but there is no DNA to check that call. CDR3 sequence reads: CSVRTGENYGYTF.